The T cell receptor (beta chain) under discussion was sequenced for a study of blood T cell repertoires in COVID-19. Germline assignment: CDR1 SGHRS and CDR2 YFSETQ. With V trimmed by 3 bases and J by 9 bases, 11 bases remained unmatched. The CDR3 extends over 16 amino acids. Methods used by the authors: Amplification of reference gene primers provided the estimated nucleated cell counts. Using immunoSEQ multiplex PCR, the repertoire was profiled, and TCRdb retains in-frame clones only, with some absent. Clone size and V and J calls were adopted from that table, with D and trimming inferred from the DNA. The repertoire consists of 100,000 or so clones, with around 79% occurring once and the leading ten covering 24%.

The chain recombines TRBV5-1 with TRBJ2-1, with TRBD1 matching over 11 bases. This TCR came from a human donor in a cohort sampled during active COVID-19. Sequences were obtained from peripheral blood. This CDR3 is CASSWRVGQGAGEQFF. CDR3 DNA sequence: TGCGCCAGCAGCTGGCGGGTCGGACAGGGGGCCGGTGAGCAGTTCTTC.